This T cell receptor beta chain was identified in a study of shared clonotypes between healthy human individuals. Measured with immunoSEQ multiplex PCR; TCRdb has only the in-frame clones, and not every one. Of about 530,000 clones listed, almost 80% are singletons. The CDR3 runs to 16 residues. After removal of 5 bases from V and 2 bases from J, the junction contained 7 bases not matched to a gene. From germline, CDR1 is SGHNT and CDR2 YENEEA. Sequenced sample: PBMCs. The gene calls are TRBV11-3 and TRBJ2-3, with 10 bases fitting TRBD2. This receptor was obtained from a woman in her thirties or forties in good health. Some clones in this sample may be carry-over from other donors' samples. CDR3 in DNA: TGTGCCAGCAGCCCGGGACTAGCGAACCCCACAGATACGCAGTATTTT. This gives the protein CASSPGLANPTDTQYF. Using reference TRBV11-3 and TRBJ2-3 for the parts outside the CDR3, the full variable domain is EAGVVQSPRYKIIEKKQPVAFWCNPISGHNTLYWYLQNLGQGPELLIRYENEEAVDDSQLPKDRFSAERLKGVDSTLKIQPAELGDSAVYLCASSPGLANPTDTQYFGPGTRLTVL.